The 18 T cell receptor beta chains in this list originate from one sample, sequenced in a study of OX40 agonist ivuxolimab in advanced cancers. Only in-frame clones appear in the TCRdb table, and some are missing; sequencing was by immunoSEQ multiplex PCR. In the table there are about 58,000 clones, about 86% of which are singletons. The material was CD4+ or CD8+ T cells sorted from blood, obtained in a trial of the OX40 agonist ivuxolimab. The receptors stem from an adult with an advanced solid tumor such as melanoma, head and neck, liver or kidney cancer.

V and J are TRBV12-5 and TRBJ2-5; D assignment may be TRBD1 or TRBD2 (5 bases each). The J call is doubtful: the DNA matches TRBJ2-7 better. Germline values: CDR1 LGHNT, CDR2 FRNRAP. CDR3 length: 14 residues. The CDR3 bases are TGTGCTAGTGGTAGAACCGAGGGGTCGTCCGAGCAGTACTTC. This codes for CASGRTEGSSEQYF.

The chain couples TRBV5-4 to TRBJ1-3; D is unresolved. Trimming took off 4 bases at V and 4 bases at J, with 12 bases between the two ends. The CDR3 runs to 14 residues. Germline V gene sequence: CDR1 SGHNT, CDR2 YYREEE (reference sequence). The CDR3 nucleotides read TGTGCCAGCAGCACCTCGGGCGGCGGAAACACCATATATTTT. This sequence encodes CASSTSGGGNTIYF. The entire variable domain, with the rest obtained from reference TRBV5-4 and TRBJ1-3, is as follows: ETGVTQSPTHLIKTRGQQVTLRCSSQSGHNTVSWYQQALGQGPQFIFQYYREEENGRGNFPPRFSGLQFPNYSSELNVNALELDDSALYLCASSTSGGGNTIYFGEGSWLTVV.

The V and J genes are TRBV28 and TRBJ1-5, with D maybe TRBD1 (5 bases). This CDR3 spans 14 amino acids. Germline loops: CDR1 MDHEN, CDR2 SYDVKM. The V gene lost 1 base and the J gene lost 6 bases, with 10 bases spanning the gap. CDR3 coding DNA: TGTGCCAGCAGTTTATTAAGGGGTAGTCAGCCCCAGCATTTT. Its translation is CASSLLRGSQPQHF.

The chain has TRBV6-1 and TRBJ1-1, with D perhaps TRBD1 (6 bases). Germline V gives CDR1 MNHNS, CDR2 SASEGT. This CDR3 spans 15 amino acids. Trimming stripped 3 bases from V and 1 base from J, with 12 bases between. The DNA for the CDR3 is TGTGCCAGCAGTGATTTCAGGGGTTCGAACACTGAAGCTTTCTTT. Amino acids: CASSDFRGSNTEAFF.

The CDR3 DNA follows: TGTGCCAGCATCAGGGGGGGGATTAACACCATATATTTT. It is translated as CASIRGGINTIYF. This chain links TRBV6-1 with TRBJ1-3; 7 bases are a match to TRBD1. Germline assignment: CDR1 MNHNS and CDR2 SASEGT. CDR3 size: 13 residues. V lost 7 bases and J lost 7; bases outside the gene matches: 7.

V usage is TRBV7-2 and J usage is TRBJ2-1; TRBD2 matches at 7 bases. V lost 8 bases and J lost 13; bases outside the gene matches: 17. CDR3 length equals 14 residues. Germline V gene data show CDR1 as SGHTA and CDR2 as FQGNSA. The CDR3 nucleotides read TGTGCCAGCTCTCTAATACGGAGTGGGGGGGTTCAGTTCTTC. Translated: CASSLIRSGGVQFF. Full variable domain (rest looked up from reference TRBV7-2 and TRBJ2-1): GAGVSQSPSNKVTEKGKDVELRCDPISGHTALYWYRQSLGQGLEFLIYFQGNSAPDKSGLPSDRFSAERTGGSVSTLTIQRTQQEDSAVYLCASSLIRSGGVQFFGPGTRLTVL.

This chain links TRBV6-5 with TRBJ1-3; TRBD1 matches at 7 bases. CDR1 and CDR2 (germline): MNHEY, SVGAGI. This CDR3 contains 15 residues. J was trimmed by 1 base and V by 4 bases; bases with no gene match: 4. CDR3 nucleotide sequence: TGTGCCAGCAGTTCTAAGGGGGCGTCTGGAAACACCATATATTTT. This sequence encodes CASSSKGASGNTIYF.

CDR3 loop: CASSHTTSGGTWYGYTF. The CDR3 bases are TGCGCCAGCAGCCACACTACCTCAGGGGGCACATGGTATGGCTACACCTTC. This chain links TRBV5-1 with TRBJ1-2, with TRBD1 matching over 8 bases. V was pared by 4 bases and J by 5 bases, with 16 bases of the junction left unmatched. Germline values: CDR1 SGHRS, CDR2 YFSETQ. The CDR3 is 17 amino acids.

This chain connects TRBV18 to TRBJ1-5; D perhaps matches TRBD1 (6 bases). With 6 bases removed from V and 0 bases from J, the gap between germline ends came to 12 bases. Germline CDR1 and CDR2: KGHSH and LQKENI. This CDR3 region has 15 residues. Here the CDR3 reads CASSHGQISNQPQHF. The DNA of the CDR3 is TGTGCCAGCTCCCATGGACAGATTAGCAATCAGCCCCAGCATTTT.

This clone was seen a single time. The chain links TRBV5-1 to TRBJ1-2, with 7 bases lining up with TRBD1. Germline CDR1 is SGHRS and CDR2 is YFSETQ. V lost 4 bases to trimming and J lost 10 bases; unmatched junction nucleotides: 7. The CDR3 sequence is 12 residues long. DNA for the CDR3: TGCGCCAGCAGCCCCCAAGGACAGGCCTACACCTTC. Translating it yields CASSPQGQAYTF.

This clone has a handful of counts. The V call is TRBV15, the J call TRBJ2-7; 8 nucleotides agree with TRBD2. J gave up 2 bases and V 5 bases, and 8 bases lay outside the gene matches. Germline-derived CDR1 and CDR2 are LNHNV and YYDKDF (reference sequence). CDR3 length: 15 amino acids. The CDR3 DNA reads TGTGCCACCAGCGGTGGTTATAGCGGGGCCTACGAGCAGTACTTC. Protein sequence: CATSGGYSGAYEQYF.

This chain joins TRBV15 and TRBJ1-6; no firm D call. Germline V gene lookup returns CDR1 LNHNV and CDR2 YYDKDF (reference sequence). The CDR3 is 14 amino acids. Trimming shortened V by 5 bases and J by 5 bases, and 10 bases separated the two germline ends. CDR3 region: CATSWAAHNSPLHF. CDR3 bases: TGTGCCACCAGCTGGGCAGCTCATAATTCACCCCTCCACTTT.

Remarks on this clone: The same CDR3 can be traced to other DNA sequences in this sample. This sequence joins TRBV6-5 and TRBJ1-2, with 10 bases identical to TRBD1. The CDR3 is 13 amino acids. Germline V CDR1 and CDR2: MNHEY, SVGAGI. With V trimmed by 8 bases and J by 4 bases, 4 bases remained unmatched. The CDR3 coding sequence is TGTGCCAGCTCGAGGACAGGGGGCTATGGCTACACCTTC. Protein: CASSRTGGYGYTF.

The genes are TRBV7-9 and TRBJ1-2; possible D gene TRBD1, 5 bases. Germline V gene data show CDR1 as SEHNR and CDR2 as FQNEAQ (reference sequence). The CDR3 covers 16 residues. Deletions cut 4 bases from V and 8 bases from J, with 23 bases between. The CDR3 region is CASSSDHGHIGSGYTF. As DNA, the CDR3 is TGTGCCAGCAGCTCCGACCACGGACATATCGGGTCGGGCTACACCTTC.

The CDR3 region has the DNA TGTGCCAGCAGTTCCGGGACTACGAGCTCCTACGAGCAGTACTTC. Amino acid sequence: CASSSGTTSSYEQYF. The V gene is TRBV6-5, the J gene TRBJ2-7, with TRBD2 identical over 7 bases. The CDR3 length is 15 residues. Per germline, CDR1 MNHEY and CDR2 SVGAGI. J was trimmed by 0 bases and V by 4 bases; bases with no gene match: 6.

This chain links TRBV19 with TRBJ2-3; D is unresolved. Germline CDR1 LNHDA, CDR2 SQIVND (reference sequence). The CDR3 is 15 amino acids. V was cut by 5 bases and J by 0 bases, with 12 bases left in between. The CDR3 nucleotides are TGTGCCAGTAGTGGGCCGACCCCTAGCACAGATACGCAGTATTTT. Its translation is CASSGPTPSTDTQYF.

This clone has more than one count but fewer than ten. The DNA of the CDR3 is TGCAGCGGACAGGGACAGCTGAACACTGAAGCTTTCTTT. Translating it yields CSGQGQLNTEAFF. The V and J genes are TRBV29-1 and TRBJ1-1; TRBD1 matches 7 bases. The CDR3 spans 13 residues. In germline, CDR1 is SQVTM, CDR2 ANQGSEA. V lost 7 bases to trimming and J lost 0 bases; unmatched junction nucleotides: 5.

The gene calls are TRBV5-4 and TRBJ1-5; a possible D gene is TRBD1 (6 bases). This CDR3 spans 14 amino acids. Germline loops: CDR1 SGHNT, CDR2 YYREEE (reference sequence). Trimming left V 4 bases short and J 2 bases short, with 10 bases between. The CDR3 DNA follows: TGTGCCAGCAGCGTACAGGGTGGCAATCAGCCCCAGCATTTT. Its translation: CASSVQGGNQPQHF.